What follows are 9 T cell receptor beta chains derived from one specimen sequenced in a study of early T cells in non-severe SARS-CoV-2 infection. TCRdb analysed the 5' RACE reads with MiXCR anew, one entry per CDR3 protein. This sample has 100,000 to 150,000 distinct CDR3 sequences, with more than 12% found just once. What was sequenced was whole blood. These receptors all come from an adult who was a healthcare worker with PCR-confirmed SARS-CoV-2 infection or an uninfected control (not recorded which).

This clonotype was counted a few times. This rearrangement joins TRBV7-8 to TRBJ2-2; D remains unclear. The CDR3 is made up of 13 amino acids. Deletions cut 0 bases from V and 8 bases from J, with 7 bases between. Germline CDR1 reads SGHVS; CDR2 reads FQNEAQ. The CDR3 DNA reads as TGTGCCAGCAGCTTAGCGCTAGAGGGGGAGCTGTTTTTT. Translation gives CASSLALEGELFF.

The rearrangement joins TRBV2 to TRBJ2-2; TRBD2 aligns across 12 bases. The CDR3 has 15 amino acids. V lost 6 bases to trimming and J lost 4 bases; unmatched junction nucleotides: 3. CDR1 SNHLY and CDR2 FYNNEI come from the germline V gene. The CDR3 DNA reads TGTGCCAGCAGCCTACTAGCGGGAGGCACCGGGGAGCTGTTTTTT. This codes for CASSLLAGGTGELFF.

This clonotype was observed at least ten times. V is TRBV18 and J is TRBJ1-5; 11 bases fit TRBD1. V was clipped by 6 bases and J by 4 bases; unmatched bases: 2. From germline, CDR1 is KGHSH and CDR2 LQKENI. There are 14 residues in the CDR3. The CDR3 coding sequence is TGTGCCAGCTCCGGGGACAGGGGGAATCAGCCCCAGCATTTT. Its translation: CASSGDRGNQPQHF.

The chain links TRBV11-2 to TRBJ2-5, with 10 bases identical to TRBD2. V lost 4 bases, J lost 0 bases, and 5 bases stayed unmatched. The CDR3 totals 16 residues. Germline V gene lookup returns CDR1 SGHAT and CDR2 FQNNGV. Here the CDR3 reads CASSSGLAWDQETQYF. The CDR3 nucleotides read TGTGCCAGCAGCTCGGGACTAGCGTGGGACCAAGAGACCCAGTACTTC. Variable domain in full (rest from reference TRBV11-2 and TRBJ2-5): EAGVAQSPRYKIIEKRQSVAFWCNPISGHATLYWYQQILGQGPKLLIQFQNNGVVDDSQLPKDRFSAERLKGVDSTLKIQPAKLEDSAVYLCASSSGLAWDQETQYFGPGTRLLVL.

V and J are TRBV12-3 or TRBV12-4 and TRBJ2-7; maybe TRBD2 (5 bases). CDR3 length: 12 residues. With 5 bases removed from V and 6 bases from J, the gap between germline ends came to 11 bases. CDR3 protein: CASSNLRGEQYF. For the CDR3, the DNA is TGTGCCAGCAGTAACCTCCGGGGCGAGCAGTACTTC.

CDR3: CASSPQTSGDNEQFF. The CDR3 DNA reads TGTGCCAGCTCACCACAGACTAGCGGGGACAATGAGCAGTTCTTC. The rearrangement uses TRBV18 and TRBJ2-1, with 11 bases identical to TRBD2. The germline V gene encodes CDR1 KGHSH and CDR2 LQKENI. The length of the CDR3 is 15 residues. V gave up 1 base and J gave up 5 bases; unmatched junction bases: 1.

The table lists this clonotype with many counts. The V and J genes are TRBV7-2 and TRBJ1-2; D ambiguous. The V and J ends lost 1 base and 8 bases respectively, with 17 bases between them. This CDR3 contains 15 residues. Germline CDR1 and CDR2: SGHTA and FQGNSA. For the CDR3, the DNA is TGTGCCAGCAGCTTAGGTCAATCGATGCGTCTCGGCTACACCTTC. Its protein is CASSLGQSMRLGYTF.

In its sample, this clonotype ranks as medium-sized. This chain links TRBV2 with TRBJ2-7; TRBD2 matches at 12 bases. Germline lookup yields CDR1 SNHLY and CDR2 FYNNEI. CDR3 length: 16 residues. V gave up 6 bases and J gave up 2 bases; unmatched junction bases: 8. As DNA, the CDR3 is TGTGCCAGCAGCGCCCAACTAGCGGGGGGCCCCTACGAGCAGTACTTC. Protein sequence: CASSAQLAGGPYEQYF. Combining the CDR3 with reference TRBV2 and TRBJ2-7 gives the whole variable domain EPEVTQTPSHQVTQMGQEVILRCVPISNHLYFYWYRQILGQKVEFLVSFYNNEISEKSEIFDDQFSVERPDGSNFTLKIRSTKLEDSAMYFCASSAQLAGGPYEQYFGPGTRLTVT.

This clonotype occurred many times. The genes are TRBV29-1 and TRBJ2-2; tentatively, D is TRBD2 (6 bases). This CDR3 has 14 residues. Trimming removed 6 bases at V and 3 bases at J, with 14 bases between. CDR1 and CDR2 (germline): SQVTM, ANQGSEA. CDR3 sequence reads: CSVARGTYTGELFF. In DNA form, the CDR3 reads TGCAGCGTCGCCCGGGGGACTTACACCGGGGAGCTGTTTTTT.